This is a list of T cell receptor beta chains from one sample in a study of T cell responses to AZD1222 COVID-19 vaccine. Repertoires were generated with immunoSEQ multiplex PCR, while TCRdb's copy carries only in-frame clones and drops some. The sample holds fewer than 100,000 clones; approximately 90% are singletons and the top ten take approximately 10%. Sample: peripheral blood, taken 28 days after the second AZD1222 dose. The receptors originated from an adult who received the AZD1222 COVID-19 vaccine. Each CDR3 is given with its conserved first and last residue. D genes are given only for firm matches. Rows may omit the clone size; those that give it use once, few, many or a size class.

DNA,CDR3,size,J,D,V
TGTGCCAGCAGCTTAGTAATGACTAGCGGGGGGGGCGTGTTCTTC,CASSLVMTSGGGVFF,.,TRBJ2-1,TRBD2,TRBV11-2
TGTGCCAGCAGTTTATCGATCAGGGGCGCGAACACCGGGGAGCTGTTTTTT,CASSLSIRGANTGELFF,.,TRBJ2-2,.,TRBV27
TGTGCCAGCAGCACCTGGGACAGGAATGAAAAACTGTTTTTT,CASSTWDRNEKLFF,.,TRBJ1-4,TRBD1,TRBV7-9
TGTGCCAGCAGCCGAGGGGGGGTTTCGTATAATTCACCCCTCCACTTT,CASSRGGVSYNSPLHF,.,TRBJ1-6,.,TRBV5-4
TGTGCCATCAGTGGGACTGGACAGATTAATGAAAAACTGTTTTTT,CAISGTGQINEKLFF,.,TRBJ1-4,.,TRBV10-3
TGTGCCAGCAGTTTATTGGCCTACGAGCAGTACTTC,CASSLLAYEQYF,once,TRBJ2-7,.,TRBV12-3/TRBV12-4
TGTGCCAGCAGTTACCATGCTGCGACAGGGGGCCGCATCCCCTACGAGCAGTACTTC,CASSYHAATGGRIPYEQYF,.,TRBJ2-7,TRBD1,TRBV6-2/TRBV6-3
TGTGCCAACCAGGGATCCCCCCGGAGCAATCAGCCCCAGCATTTT,CANQGSPRSNQPQHF,.,TRBJ1-5,.,TRBV28
TGTGCCACCAGCAGAGATCGACAGGGAGGTGGCTACACCTTC,CATSRDRQGGGYTF,.,TRBJ1-2,TRBD1,TRBV15
TGTGCTAGTGGCCCTGGATTGGCTTCCTCCTATAATTCACCCCTCCACTTT,CASGPGLASSYNSPLHF,.,TRBJ1-6,.,TRBV12-5
TGTGCCAGCAGCTCACTATCAACAGATACGCAGTATTTT,CASSSLSTDTQYF,.,TRBJ2-3,.,TRBV7-2
TGTGCCAGCAGCGTAGACGTCCGATCCTACGAGCAGTACTTC,CASSVDVRSYEQYF,.,TRBJ2-7,.,TRBV9
TGTGCCAGCAGTTTAATGAATCAGCCCCAGCATTTT,CASSLMNQPQHF,.,TRBJ1-5,.,TRBV28
TGTGCCAGCAGCCCCGGGGGGGGTCGGCTAGCGGTTTCCTACAATGAGCAGTTCTTC,CASSPGGGRLAVSYNEQFF,.,TRBJ2-1,TRBD2,TRBV7-2
TGCAGCGTTGTACCCCTCGGGGAGGGCGAGCAGTACTTC,CSVVPLGEGEQYF,.,TRBJ2-7,TRBD2,TRBV29-1
TGTGCCAGCAGCAAAGTTGATAACACTGAAGCTTTCTTT,CASSKVDNTEAFF,.,TRBJ1-1,.,TRBV14
TGTGCCACCAGCAGAGTGGAGGGGCCGAACACCGGGGAGCTGTTTTTT,CATSRVEGPNTGELFF,.,TRBJ2-2,.,TRBV15
TGTGCCAGCAGAAGGGACAGGGCCAGAGAGCAGTACTTC,CASRRDRAREQYF,.,TRBJ2-7,TRBD1,TRBV6-5
TGTGCCAGCAGCCCCCTGGCGGGGGGGGTCACAGATACGCAGTATTTT,CASSPLAGGVTDTQYF,.,TRBJ2-3,TRBD2,TRBV13
TGCGCCAGCAGCTGGGGGGCTCGGGAGACCCAGTACTTC,CASSWGARETQYF,.,TRBJ2-5,.,TRBV5-1
TGTGCCAGCAGCCTACAGGGTGGGGCTGAAAAACTGTTTTTT,CASSLQGGAEKLFF,once,TRBJ1-4,.,TRBV27
TGTGCCAGCAGCCGCGGGGTCGGAAACACCATATATTTT,CASSRGVGNTIYF,once,TRBJ1-3,.,TRBV3-1/TRBV3-2
TGTGCCAGCTCACCACCTTTTGCAAGTGGCGTAGGGGCCAAAAACATTCAGTACTTC,CASSPPFASGVGAKNIQYF,once,TRBJ2-4,.,TRBV18
TGTGCCAGCAGTGCCCTGGACAGTTATGAAAAACTGTTTTTT,CASSALDSYEKLFF,medium-sized,TRBJ1-4,.,TRBV25-1
TGTGCCAGTAGGGCGGGGGTCCGAGATACGCAGTATTTT,CASRAGVRDTQYF,once,TRBJ2-3,TRBD2,TRBV19
TGTGCCAGCAGTTACTTCGGGACAGGGGAAGAGACCCAGTACTTC,CASSYFGTGEETQYF,.,TRBJ2-5,TRBD1,TRBV6-5
TGTGCCAGCAGTTACTCGAGGCCAGGCTCCTACGAGCAGTACTTC,CASSYSRPGSYEQYF,once,TRBJ2-7,.,TRBV6-5
TGTGCCAGCAGCGCGCCGGGACCTGGGAGGGAGACCCAGTACTTC,CASSAPGPGRETQYF,.,TRBJ2-5,.,TRBV5-4
TGTGCCATCAGGGCGTACAGGTTTTCCTACGAGCAGTACTTC,CAIRAYRFSYEQYF,.,TRBJ2-7,.,TRBV10-3
TGTGCCAGCTCACCACGGCAGGAACCATCCGGGGAGCTGTTTTTT,CASSPRQEPSGELFF,.,TRBJ2-2,.,TRBV18
TGTGCCAGCAGTTTGAGCGGGGGATTTAAGGGTGAGCAGTTCTTC,CASSLSGGFKGEQFF,few,TRBJ2-1,TRBD2,TRBV6-5
TGTGCCAGCAGCCCAGGTGGGGTCCACACTGAAGCTTTCTTT,CASSPGGVHTEAFF,.,TRBJ1-1,.,TRBV7-3
TGTGCCAGCAGTTACTCGTTCGGCAATCAGCCCCAGCATTTT,CASSYSFGNQPQHF,.,TRBJ1-5,.,TRBV6-5
TGCGCCAGCAGCTTGGTAAACACTGAAGCTTTCTTT,CASSLVNTEAFF,.,TRBJ1-1,.,TRBV5-1
TGTGCCAGCGTCGGGAGTGGCCACGAGCAGTACTTC,CASVGSGHEQYF,.,TRBJ2-7,.,TRBV6-5
TGTGCCAGCAGCCGAGGGACCCACAATGAGCAGTTCTTC,CASSRGTHNEQFF,.,TRBJ2-1,.,TRBV6-2/TRBV6-3
TGCGCCAGCAGTCTCCAAACCCTGACAGGGTCTAACACTGAAGCTTTCTTT,CASSLQTLTGSNTEAFF,.,TRBJ1-1,TRBD1,TRBV23-1
TGTGCCAGCGGTAGCGGGGGGGGTGGTACGCAGTATTTT,CASGSGGGGTQYF,.,TRBJ2-3,TRBD2,TRBV6-5
TGTGCCAGCAGCTTGGGGGGATTCTACGGCGAGCAGTACTTC,CASSLGGFYGEQYF,.,TRBJ2-7,.,TRBV5-4
TGTGCCAGCCGACTAGCGGGGGTTGAGGAGCAGTACTTC,CASRLAGVEEQYF,.,TRBJ2-7,TRBD2,TRBV19
TGCGCCAGCAGCCAAGATTTTGACCGATCGTACCAAGAGACCCAGTACTTC,CASSQDFDRSYQETQYF,few,TRBJ2-5,.,TRBV4-3
TGTGCCAGCATCTCTGGGGGGATCTCGAGCGATGAAAAACTGTTTTTT,CASISGGISSDEKLFF,.,TRBJ1-4,.,TRBV2
TGTGCCAGTAGTGTCCTTGTCCAGAACACTGAAGCTTTCTTT,CASSVLVQNTEAFF,.,TRBJ1-1,.,TRBV19
TGTGCCAGCACCCCACTTTTGGGGGTGCCCACTGAAGCTTTCTTT,CASTPLLGVPTEAFF,.,TRBJ1-1,.,TRBV6-5
TGTGCCAGCAGTTACGGGTTACTTGCAACTAATGAAAAACTGTTTTTT,CASSYGLLATNEKLFF,.,TRBJ1-4,.,TRBV6-5
TGCAGTGCTAGTGCCGGGACAGGGGGCAGAGGTACCGGGGAGCTGTTTTTT,CSASAGTGGRGTGELFF,once,TRBJ2-2,TRBD1,TRBV20-1
TGTGCCACCAGCAGACTCCCCCGTGCAGCCGGGGAGCTGTTTTTT,CATSRLPRAAGELFF,.,TRBJ2-2,.,TRBV15
TGTGCCAGCAGCTTATTAGGACAGCGTGGTGGCTACACCTTC,CASSLLGQRGGYTF,.,TRBJ1-2,.,TRBV7-3
TGTGCCAGCAGGACAGGGAGGATAGCCGGCTACGAGCAGTACTTC,CASRTGRIAGYEQYF,.,TRBJ2-7,.,TRBV6-5
TGTGCCAGCAGCTTTCACCAAGAGACCCAGTACTTC,CASSFHQETQYF,.,TRBJ2-5,.,TRBV7-8
TGTGCCAGCAGCTTAGGACAGGGGGCGGACACCTTC,CASSLGQGADTF,.,TRBJ1-2,TRBD1,TRBV7-9
TGCAGCGCCTGGACTAGCGCCAACATTGACATTCAGTACTTC,CSAWTSANIDIQYF,.,TRBJ2-4,TRBD2,TRBV29-1
TGTGCCAGCTCAGCGCTACAGGGCGGGGGCACTGAAGCTTTCTTT,CASSALQGGGTEAFF,.,TRBJ1-1,.,TRBV18
TGCGCCAGCAGCCCGACCGGACAGGGGGGTGGCTACACCTTC,CASSPTGQGGGYTF,once,TRBJ1-2,TRBD1,TRBV5-1